This is a list of T cell receptor beta chains from one sample in a study of Tregs in tolerant kidney transplant recipients. Here immunoSEQ multiplex PCR was the method, and the copy in TCRdb shows in-frame clones only, minus some. The table records 240,000 or so clones, roughly 80% of them present only once. The sequenced material came from CD4+ T cells from blood. Receptor source: a human donor in good health. Each CDR3 is given with its conserved first and last residue. A D gene is named only where the DNA matches it firmly. Some rows mark clone size as missing; the rest say once, few, many or name a class of expanded clone.

>TRBV19|TRBJ2-5|TRBD1|once
TGTGCCAGTAGTAACTGGGACAGGGCGCGGGAGACCCAGTACTTC
CASSNWDRARETQYF
>TRBV30|TRBJ1-5|.|.
TGTGCCTGGAGTGTAGCCGGCACCTGGACATACAATCAGCCCCAGCATTTT
CAWSVAGTWTYNQPQHF
>TRBV30|TRBJ1-2|TRBD1|.
TGTGCCTGGAGGAGACAGGGGGAGGGTTATGGCTACACCTTC
CAWRRQGEGYGYTF
>TRBV6-5|TRBJ2-1|TRBD2|.
TGTGCCAGCAGGGCCGGACTAGCTTCCAATGAGCAGTTCTTC
CASRAGLASNEQFF
>TRBV20-1|TRBJ2-3|.|.
TGCAGTGCTAGAGCCCCAGATACGCAGTATTTT
CSARAPDTQYF
>TRBV19|TRBJ1-2|TRBD1|once
TGTGCCAGTACAAAGGACAGGAATGGCTACACCTTC
CASTKDRNGYTF
>TRBV2|TRBJ1-5|.|.
TGTGCCAGCAGGGAGGCCTATAGCAATCAGCCCCAGCATTTT
CASREAYSNQPQHF
>TRBV30|TRBJ2-2|.|.
TGTGCCTGGAGTGTTCTGGGAAACACCGGGGAGCTGTTTTTT
CAWSVLGNTGELFF
>TRBV11-3|TRBJ1-2|.|.
TGTGCCAGCAGCTTATCCACAGGGAGAAGCGCCTATGGCTACACCTTC
CASSLSTGRSAYGYTF
>TRBV14|TRBJ2-1|.|.
TGTGCCAGCAGCCAAGACCTCCACGTCAATGAGCAGTTCTTC
CASSQDLHVNEQFF
>TRBV6-1|TRBJ2-7|TRBD2|few
TGTGCCAGCAGTGACCTTCCTGGGGGGGGGTCTTACCAGTACTTC
CASSDLPGGGSYQYF
>TRBV5-1|TRBJ2-7|.|few
TGCGCCAGCAGCACAGTGTTTCCCTACGAGCAGTACTTC
CASSTVFPYEQYF
>TRBV2|TRBJ2-5|TRBD2|.
TGTGCCAGCACCCGGCGGCCGGGGGGGCTAGAGACCCAGTACTTC
CASTRRPGGLETQYF
>TRBV6-1|TRBJ2-3|.|.
TGTGCCAGCAGTGAAGCGGGGAGCACAGATACGCAGTATTTT
CASSEAGSTDTQYF
>TRBV30|TRBJ2-1|.|.
TGTGCCTGGAGTGTACTCGGTGGGGCGTCGTTCTTC
CAWSVLGGASFF
>TRBV6-1|TRBJ1-4|TRBD1|.
TGTGCCAGCAGCCTGGACAGGCTTAATGAAAAACTGTTTTTT
CASSLDRLNEKLFF
>TRBV5-1|TRBJ2-1|.|once
TGCGCCAGCAGCTTGTTTGGGGATCTTTACAATGAGCAGTTCTTC
CASSLFGDLYNEQFF
>TRBV6-1|TRBJ2-5|.|.
TGTGCCAGCTCCTCTTGGCGGGAACAAGAGACCCAGTACTTC
CASSSWREQETQYF
>TRBV2|TRBJ1-5|.|.
TGTGCCAGCAGCCCCGAGGGGCATAGCAATCAGCCCCAGCATTTT
CASSPEGHSNQPQHF
>TRBV5-4|TRBJ2-3|TRBD2|few
TGTGCCAGCACCCCCGGCGGGAGGGGGACGACAGATACGCAGTATTTT
CASTPGGRGTTDTQYF
>TRBV7-3|TRBJ2-7|.|.
TGTGCCAGCAGCTTAACGATAGGCGACACACAACACTTC
CASSLTIGDTQHF
>TRBV18|TRBJ1-6|.|.
TGTGCCAGCTCACCGCCATTAAATAATTCACCCCTCCACTTT
CASSPPLNNSPLHF
>TRBV7-6|TRBJ2-1|.|.
TGTGCCAGCAGCTCCCCGGGACTCGGCAATGAGCAGTTCTTC
CASSSPGLGNEQFF
>TRBV5-5|TRBJ2-5|.|.
TGTGCCAGCAGCTTGGCCAGTGGTTACGAGACCCAGTACTTC
CASSLASGYETQYF
>TRBV5-1|TRBJ1-2|TRBD1|.
TGCGCCAGCAGCCCCCGGACAGGGGACGGCTACACCTTC
CASSPRTGDGYTF
>TRBV19|TRBJ1-3|.|.
TGTGACGATAAGGACAGCAAAGTTCTCTCTGGAAACACCATATATTTT
CDDKDSKVLSGNTIYF
>TRBV25-1|TRBJ1-2|.|.
TGTGCCAGCAGGGGGGGATCCTATGGCTACACCTTC
CASRGGSYGYTF
>TRBV18|TRBJ1-2|.|.
TGTGCCAGCTCACCATCGGCGCCACGAGGGCTTAACTATGGCTACACCTTC
CASSPSAPRGLNYGYTF
>TRBV2|TRBJ1-2|.|.
TGTGCCAGCAGTCACAGACAGATTAACTATGGCTACACCTTC
CASSHRQINYGYTF
>TRBV6-5|TRBJ1-4|.|.
TGTGCCAGCAGGCACCGGGACCGAAGTAATGAAAAACTGTTTTTT
CASRHRDRSNEKLFF
>TRBV6-1|TRBJ1-4|.|.
TGTGCCAGCAGTGGCGGGACGGCTGAAAAACTGTTTTTT
CASSGGTAEKLFF
>TRBV18|TRBJ1-5|.|.
TGTGCCAGCTCACCTGGGACACTCAATCAGCCCCAGCATTTT
CASSPGTLNQPQHF
>TRBV6-4|TRBJ1-6|TRBD1|.
TGTGCCAGCAGTTTCTCGACAGGGGGCAATTCACCCCTCCACTTT
CASSFSTGGNSPLHF
>TRBV11-3|TRBJ2-6|.|.
TGTGCCAGCAGCGGTTCAATAGGGGGGGACAACGTCCTGACTTTC
CASSGSIGGDNVLTF
>TRBV7-9|TRBJ1-2|.|.
TGTGCCAGCAGCTTAGAGGGTGAGAGAGTTCGCTACACCTTC
CASSLEGERVRYTF
>TRBV10-3|TRBJ1-1|TRBD1|.
TGTGCCATCAGTGGGTTGGGACAGGGGGCTTCTGAAGCTTTCTTT
CAISGLGQGASEAFF
>TRBV6-5|TRBJ1-2|.|.
TGTGCCAGCAGTTACTCTTTTTTCGGCAGCTATGGCTACACCTTC
CASSYSFFGSYGYTF
>TRBV5-1|TRBJ2-5|TRBD2|.
TGCGCCAGCAGCCCCACTGGGGGAGGGCCAGAAGAGACCCAGTACTTC
CASSPTGGGPEETQYF
>TRBV5-1|TRBJ2-5|.|.
TGCGCCAGCAGCTTTCTCACCGAAGGGGAGACCCAGTACTTC
CASSFLTEGETQYF
>TRBV18|TRBJ1-1|.|.
TGTGCCAGCTCACCAAGGACCGGGGAGAACACTGAAGCTTTCTTT
CASSPRTGENTEAFF
>TRBV4-1|TRBJ1-2|TRBD1|few
TGCGCCACCTCCGCCCAGACAGGGAATAACTATGGCTACACCTTC
CATSAQTGNNYGYTF
>TRBV27|TRBJ1-2|TRBD1|.
TGTGCCAGCAGTTTAAGCCAGGGGGCTCGGTATGGCTACACCTTC
CASSLSQGARYGYTF
>TRBV5-8|TRBJ2-4|.|.
TGTGCCAGCAGCTTCTACAGCCAAAACATTCAGTACTTC
CASSFYSQNIQYF